This TCR beta chain originates from a study of identical twins. Study-level findings and limits: A lower insertion count was a feature of abundant cord blood beta clonotypes, with no such feature in memory repertoires.

With regard to this clonotype: Antigen unknown.

TCRdb re-derived calls from the 5' RACE reads in MiXCR, one entry per CDR3 protein. This table holds about 530,000 distinct CDR3 sequences, approximately 16% found once. Per germline, CDR1 KGHDR and CDR2 SFDVKD. Trimming cost V 8 bases and J 4 bases, with 12 bases left between them. This CDR3 has 13 residues. These sequences were also reported in another study, on yellow fever vaccine responses in identical twins. As that study records: Reportedly, the response of twins' T cells to the vaccine seemed partly convergent, partly personalized.

The receptor's source is a woman aged 18-29 years in good health. V is TRBV24-1 and J is TRBJ2-3; D is unresolved. The sequencing sample was made of CD4+ T cells sorted from blood. CDR3 sequence reads: CATKTYSSDTQYF. The CDR3 bases are TGTGCCACCAAGACTTATAGTTCAGATACGCAGTATTTT.